The present T cell receptor beta chain was sequenced within a study of T cell responses to AZD1222 COVID-19 vaccine. The table came from immunoSEQ multiplex PCR; TCRdb's copy has only in-frame clones and leaves some out. The sample has about 120,000 clones; 80% to 90% are singletons. This CDR3 is built from 16 residues. Trimming shortened V by 1 base and J by 4 bases, and 15 bases separated the two germline ends. The sequencing here drew on peripheral blood, taken on day 0 of AZD1222 vaccination. This sequence was found in an adult in good health. The V call is TRBV5-3, the J call TRBJ2-1; D is perhaps TRBD2 (6 bases). TRBV5-3 is marked as an open reading frame, function uncertain. DNA of the CDR3: TGTGCCAGAAGCTTGACGGGACTGTCAAGGTACAATGAGCAGTTCTTC. It is translated as CARSLTGLSRYNEQFF.